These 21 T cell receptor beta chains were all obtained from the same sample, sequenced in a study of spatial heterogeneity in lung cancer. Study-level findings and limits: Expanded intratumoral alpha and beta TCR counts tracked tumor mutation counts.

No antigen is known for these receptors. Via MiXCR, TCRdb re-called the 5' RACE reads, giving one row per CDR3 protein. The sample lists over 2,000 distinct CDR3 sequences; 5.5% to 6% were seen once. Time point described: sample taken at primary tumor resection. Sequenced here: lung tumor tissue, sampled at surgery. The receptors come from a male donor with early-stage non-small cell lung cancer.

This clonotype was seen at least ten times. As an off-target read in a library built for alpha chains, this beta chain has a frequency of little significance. The CDR3 nucleotides are TGCAGTGCTAGTCGGGGGGGCACAGATACGCAGTATTTT. Amino acids: CSASRGGTDTQYF. The chain joins TRBV20-1 to TRBJ2-3; TRBD2 aligns across 7 bases. V shed 3 bases and J 1 base; nucleotides not matched to a gene: 1. The CDR3 extends over 13 amino acids. From germline, CDR1 is DFQATT and CDR2 SNEGSKA (reference sequence).

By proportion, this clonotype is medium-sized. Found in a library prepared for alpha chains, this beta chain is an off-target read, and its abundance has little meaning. The CDR3 bases are TGCGCCAGCAGCTTGGGGGAGAGCACAGATACGCAGTATTTT. Translated, it gives CASSLGESTDTQYF. The chain recombines TRBV5-1 with TRBJ2-3, with a weak D call TRBD2 (5 bases). In germline, CDR1 is SGHRS, CDR2 YFSETQ. CDR3 length: 14 amino acids. V lost 0 bases and J 0 bases, leaving 5 bases between the germline ends.

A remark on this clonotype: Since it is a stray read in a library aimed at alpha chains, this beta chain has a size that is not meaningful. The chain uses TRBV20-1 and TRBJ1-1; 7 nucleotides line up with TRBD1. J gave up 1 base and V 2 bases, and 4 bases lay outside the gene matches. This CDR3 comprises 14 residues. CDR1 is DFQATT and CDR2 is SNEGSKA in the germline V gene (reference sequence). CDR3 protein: CSARTYRGNTEAFF. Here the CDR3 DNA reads TGCAGTGCTAGAACTTACAGGGGGAACACTGAAGCTTTCTTT.

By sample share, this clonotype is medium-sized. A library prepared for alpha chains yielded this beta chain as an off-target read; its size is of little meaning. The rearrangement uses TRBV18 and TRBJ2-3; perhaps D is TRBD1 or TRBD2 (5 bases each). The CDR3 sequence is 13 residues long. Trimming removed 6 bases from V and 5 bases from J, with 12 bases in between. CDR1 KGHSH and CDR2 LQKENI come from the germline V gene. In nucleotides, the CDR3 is TGTGCCAGCTCTTCACGGGACGGAGATACGCAGTATTTT. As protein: CASSSRDGDTQYF.

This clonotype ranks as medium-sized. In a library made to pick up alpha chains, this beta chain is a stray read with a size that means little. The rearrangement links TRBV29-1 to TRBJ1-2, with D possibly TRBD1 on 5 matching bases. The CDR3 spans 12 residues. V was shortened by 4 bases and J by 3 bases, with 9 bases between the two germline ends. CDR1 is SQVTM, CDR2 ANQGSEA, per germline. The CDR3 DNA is TGCAGCGTTGGAGGGGAGGACTATGGCTACACCTTC. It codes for CSVGGEDYGYTF.

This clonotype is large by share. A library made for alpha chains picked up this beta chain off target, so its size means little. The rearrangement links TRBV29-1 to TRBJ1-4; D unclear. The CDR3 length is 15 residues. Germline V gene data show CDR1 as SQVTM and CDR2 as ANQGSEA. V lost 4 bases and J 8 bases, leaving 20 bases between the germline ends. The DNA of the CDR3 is TGCAGCGTTGCCCGAGGAGGCCGGGGAGAGGAAAAACTGTTTTTT. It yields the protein CSVARGGRGEEKLFF.

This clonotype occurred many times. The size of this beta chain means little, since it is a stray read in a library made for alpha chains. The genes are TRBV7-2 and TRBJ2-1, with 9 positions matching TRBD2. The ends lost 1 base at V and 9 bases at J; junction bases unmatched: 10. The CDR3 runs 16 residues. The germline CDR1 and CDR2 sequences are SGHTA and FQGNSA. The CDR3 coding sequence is TGTGCCAGCAGCTTAGTTCCTAGCGGGATCCGGGGTGAGCAGTTCTTC. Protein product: CASSLVPSGIRGEQFF. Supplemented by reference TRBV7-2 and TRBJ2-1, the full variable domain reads GAGVSQSPSNKVTEKGKDVELRCDPISGHTALYWYRQSLGQGLEFLIYFQGNSAPDKSGLPSDRFSAERTGGSVSTLTIQRTQQEDSAVYLCASSLVPSGIRGEQFFGPGTRLTVL.

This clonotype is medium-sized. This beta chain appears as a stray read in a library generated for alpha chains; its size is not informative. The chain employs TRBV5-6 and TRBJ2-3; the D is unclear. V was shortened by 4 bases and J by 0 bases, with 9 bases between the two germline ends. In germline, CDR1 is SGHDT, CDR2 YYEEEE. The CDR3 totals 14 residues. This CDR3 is CASSPMVSTDTQYF. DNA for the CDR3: TGTGCCAGCAGCCCGATGGTTAGCACAGATACGCAGTATTTT. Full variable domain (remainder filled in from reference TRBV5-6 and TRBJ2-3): DAGVTQSPTHLIKTRGQQVTLRCSPKSGHDTVSWYQQALGQGPQFIFQYYEEEERQRGNFPDRFSGHQFPNYSSELNVNALLLGDSALYLCASSPMVSTDTQYFGPGTRLTVL.

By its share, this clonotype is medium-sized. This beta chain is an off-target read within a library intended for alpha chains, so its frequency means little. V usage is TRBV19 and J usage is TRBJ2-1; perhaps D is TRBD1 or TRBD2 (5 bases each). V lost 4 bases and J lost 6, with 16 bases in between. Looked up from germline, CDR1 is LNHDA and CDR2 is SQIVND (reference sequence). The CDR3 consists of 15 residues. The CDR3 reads CASSKRDLPSNEQFF. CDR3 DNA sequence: TGTGCCAGTAGTAAGAGGGACCTCCCTAGCAATGAGCAGTTCTTC.

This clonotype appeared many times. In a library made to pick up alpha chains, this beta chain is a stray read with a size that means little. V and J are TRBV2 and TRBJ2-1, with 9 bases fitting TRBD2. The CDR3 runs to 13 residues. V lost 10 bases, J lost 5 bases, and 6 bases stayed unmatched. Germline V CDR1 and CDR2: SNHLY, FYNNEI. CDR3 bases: TGTGCCATCATGCGGGAGGGCCACAATGAGCAGTTCTTC. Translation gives CAIMREGHNEQFF.

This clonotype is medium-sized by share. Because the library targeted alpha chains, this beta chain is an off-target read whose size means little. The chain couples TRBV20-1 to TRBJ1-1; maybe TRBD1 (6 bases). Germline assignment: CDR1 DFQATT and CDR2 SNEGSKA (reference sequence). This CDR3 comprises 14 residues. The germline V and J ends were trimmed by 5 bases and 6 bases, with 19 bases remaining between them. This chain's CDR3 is CSALPTRTDSEAFF. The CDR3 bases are TGCAGTGCTCTTCCCACCCGGACAGATTCTGAAGCTTTCTTT.

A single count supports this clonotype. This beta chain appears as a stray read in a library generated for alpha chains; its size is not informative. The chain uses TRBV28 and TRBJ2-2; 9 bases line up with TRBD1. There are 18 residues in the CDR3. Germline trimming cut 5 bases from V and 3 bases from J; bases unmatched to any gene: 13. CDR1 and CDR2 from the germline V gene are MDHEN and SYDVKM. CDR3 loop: CASSHAGQGSLDTGELFF. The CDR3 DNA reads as TGTGCCAGCAGTCATGCGGGACAGGGAAGCCTCGACACCGGGGAGCTGTTTTTT.

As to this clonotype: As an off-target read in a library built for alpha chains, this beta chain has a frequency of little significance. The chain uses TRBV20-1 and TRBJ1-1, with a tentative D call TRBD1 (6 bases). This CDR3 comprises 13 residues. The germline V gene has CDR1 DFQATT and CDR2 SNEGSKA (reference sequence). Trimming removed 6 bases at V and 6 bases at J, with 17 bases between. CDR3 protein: CSAKTGGHAEAFF. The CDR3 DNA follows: TGCAGTGCCAAGACGGGGGGACACGCTGAAGCTTTCTTT.

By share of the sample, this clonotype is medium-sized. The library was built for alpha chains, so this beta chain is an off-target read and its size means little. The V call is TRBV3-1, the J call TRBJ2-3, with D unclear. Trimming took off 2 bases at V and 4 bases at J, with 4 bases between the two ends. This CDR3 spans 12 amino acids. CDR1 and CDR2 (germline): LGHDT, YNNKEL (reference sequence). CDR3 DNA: TGTGCCAGCAGCCAAATGGCAGATACGCAGTATTTT. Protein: CASSQMADTQYF.

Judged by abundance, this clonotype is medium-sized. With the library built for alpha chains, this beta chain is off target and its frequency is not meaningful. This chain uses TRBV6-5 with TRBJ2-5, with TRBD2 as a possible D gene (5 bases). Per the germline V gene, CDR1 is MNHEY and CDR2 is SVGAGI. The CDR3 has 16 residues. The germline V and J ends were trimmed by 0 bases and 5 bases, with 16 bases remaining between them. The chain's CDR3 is CASSYSKAKLGETQYF. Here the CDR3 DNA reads TGTGCCAGCAGTTACTCCAAGGCCAAACTAGGGGAGACCCAGTACTTC.

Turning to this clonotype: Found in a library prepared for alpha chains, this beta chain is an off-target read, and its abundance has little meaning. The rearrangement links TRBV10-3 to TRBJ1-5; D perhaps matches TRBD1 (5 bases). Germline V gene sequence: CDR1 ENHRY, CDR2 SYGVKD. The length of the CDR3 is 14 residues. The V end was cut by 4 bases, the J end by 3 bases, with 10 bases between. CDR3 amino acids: CAISAPGTNQPQHF. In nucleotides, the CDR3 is TGTGCCATCAGTGCCCCAGGGACCAATCAGCCCCAGCATTTT.

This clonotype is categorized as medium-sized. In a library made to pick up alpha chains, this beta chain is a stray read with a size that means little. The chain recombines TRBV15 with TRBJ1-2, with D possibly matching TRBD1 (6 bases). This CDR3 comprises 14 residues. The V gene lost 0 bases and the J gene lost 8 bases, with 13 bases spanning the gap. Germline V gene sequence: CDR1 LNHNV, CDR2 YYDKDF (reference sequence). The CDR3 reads CATSRDLAGEGYTF. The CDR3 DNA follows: TGTGCCACCAGCAGAGATTTGGCAGGGGAAGGCTACACCTTC. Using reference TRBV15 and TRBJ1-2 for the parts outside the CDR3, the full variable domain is DAMVIQNPRYQVTQFGKPVTLSCSQTLNHNVMYWYQQKSSQAPKLLFHYYDKDFNNEADTPDNFQSRRPNTSFCFLDIRSPGLGDTAMYLCATSRDLAGEGYTFGSGTRLTVV.

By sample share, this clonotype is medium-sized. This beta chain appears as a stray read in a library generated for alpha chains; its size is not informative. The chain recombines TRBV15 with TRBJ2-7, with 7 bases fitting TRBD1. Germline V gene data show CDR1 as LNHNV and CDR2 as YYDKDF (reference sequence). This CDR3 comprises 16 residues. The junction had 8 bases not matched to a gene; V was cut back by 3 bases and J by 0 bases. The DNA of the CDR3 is TGTGCCACCAGCAGCCAAGTGGGACAGAGCTCCTACGAGCAGTACTTC. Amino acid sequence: CATSSQVGQSSYEQYF.

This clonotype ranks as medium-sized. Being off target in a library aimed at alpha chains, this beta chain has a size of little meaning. As DNA, the CDR3 is TGCAGTGCTAGTCCTAGCGTTTTGGGGTACAATGAGCAGTTCTTC. Protein product: CSASPSVLGYNEQFF. The chain has TRBV20-1 and TRBJ2-1, with a possible D match to TRBD2 (6 bases). With 3 bases removed from V and 4 bases from J, the gap between germline ends came to 16 bases. The CDR3 covers 15 residues. CDR1 and CDR2 (germline): DFQATT, SNEGSKA (reference sequence).

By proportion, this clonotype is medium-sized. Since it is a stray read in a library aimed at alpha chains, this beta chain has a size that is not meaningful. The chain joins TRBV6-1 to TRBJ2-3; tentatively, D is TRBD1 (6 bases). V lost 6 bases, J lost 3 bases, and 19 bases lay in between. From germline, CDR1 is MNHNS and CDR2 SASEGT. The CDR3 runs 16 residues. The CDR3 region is CASRYLEGVGTDTQYF. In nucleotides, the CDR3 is TGTGCCAGCAGATATCTCGAGGGGGTCGGGACAGATACGCAGTATTTT.

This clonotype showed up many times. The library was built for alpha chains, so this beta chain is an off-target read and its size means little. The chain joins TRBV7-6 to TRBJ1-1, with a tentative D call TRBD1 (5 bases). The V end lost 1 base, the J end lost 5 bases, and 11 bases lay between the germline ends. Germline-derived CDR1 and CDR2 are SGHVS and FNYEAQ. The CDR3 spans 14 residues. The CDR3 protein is CASSLGRGGTEAFF. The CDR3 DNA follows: TGTGCCAGCAGCTTAGGAAGGGGTGGGACTGAAGCTTTCTTT.